This entry lists 9 T cell receptor beta chains sequenced from one sample in a study of blood T cell repertoires in COVID-19. TCRdb's table, derived via immunoSEQ multiplex PCR, lists solely in-frame clones and lacks some. In the table there are 200,000 to 250,000 clones, about 91% of which are singletons. Sequencing was done on a sample of peripheral blood. These TCRs come from a man aged 18 to 35 with active or convalescent COVID-19.

The V call is TRBV20-1, the J call TRBJ2-5, with D perhaps TRBD2 (5 bases). Germline CDR1 and CDR2: DFQATT and SNEGSKA (reference sequence). V was trimmed by 3 bases and J by 1 base, leaving 15 bases between them. The CDR3 runs 15 residues. The CDR3 protein is CSASRAAGIQETQYF. CDR3 nucleotides: TGCAGTGCTAGTCGGGCGGCGGGCATCCAAGAGACCCAGTACTTC.

V is TRBV28 and J is TRBJ1-1; 9 bases line up with TRBD1. The V segment lost 2 bases and the J segment 1 base; nucleotides outside the gene matches: 17. The CDR3 has 20 residues. Germline V lookup: CDR1 MDHEN, CDR2 SYDVKM. The CDR3: CASSLGFARTGGWGNTEAFF. As DNA, the CDR3 is TGTGCCAGCAGTTTAGGTTTCGCTCGAACAGGGGGCTGGGGGAACACTGAAGCTTTCTTT.

This CDR3 reads CAWSHPGLAGEEEQFF. The CDR3, as DNA: TGTGCCTGGAGCCACCCCGGACTAGCGGGAGAAGAGGAGCAGTTCTTC. This sequence joins TRBV30 and TRBJ2-1, with 13 bases fitting TRBD2. The J segment lost 10 bases and the V segment lost 3 bases, leaving 12 bases of the junction unmatched. The CDR3 covers 16 residues. In germline, CDR1 is GTSNPN, CDR2 SVGIG (reference sequence).

V usage is TRBV12-3 or TRBV12-4 and J usage is TRBJ1-1, with no clear D. The germline V and J ends were trimmed by 6 bases and 1 base, with 9 bases remaining between them. This CDR3 comprises 13 residues. CDR3 amino acids: CASRKQKNTEAFF. The CDR3 nucleotides read TGTGCCAGCAGGAAACAGAAGAACACTGAAGCTTTCTTT.

The gene calls are TRBV18 and TRBJ1-1; D is undetermined. The V and J ends lost 6 bases and 3 bases respectively, with 11 bases between them. Per the germline V gene, CDR1 is KGHSH and CDR2 is LQKENI. The CDR3 extends over 13 amino acids. In nucleotides, the CDR3 is TGTGCCAGCTCGCTAAAGTTGGACACTGAAGCTTTCTTT. Amino acid sequence: CASSLKLDTEAFF. Full variable domain (rest looked up from reference TRBV18 and TRBJ1-1): NAGVMQNPRHLVRRRGQEARLRCSPMKGHSHVYWYRQLPEEGLKFMVYLQKENIIDESGMPKERFSAEFPKEGPSILRIQQVVRGDSAAYFCASSLKLDTEAFFGQGTRLTVV.

The chain joins TRBV7-2 to TRBJ2-7, with D possibly matching TRBD2 (5 bases). The CDR3 loop spans 16 amino acids. Trimming removed 0 bases at V and 1 base at J, with 13 bases between. Germline V lookup: CDR1 SGHTA, CDR2 FQGNSA. CDR3 protein: CASSLAVTTPSYEQYF. The CDR3 bases are TGTGCCAGCAGCTTAGCGGTGACTACCCCATCCTACGAGCAGTACTTC.

This clone was detected only a few times. Written as DNA, the CDR3 is TGTGCTAGTGGTCCGGGACTAGCGGGACCTAGCTCCTACAATGAGCAGTTCTTC. It codes for CASGPGLAGPSSYNEQFF. The V gene is TRBV12-5, the J gene TRBJ2-1, with 13 bases lining up with TRBD2. V shed 5 bases, J shed 0 bases, and the junction held 7 bases outside the gene matches. This CDR3 is 18 amino acids long. Germline CDR1 is LGHNT and CDR2 is FRNRAP.

The chain links TRBV6-5 to TRBJ2-7; 7 bases agree with TRBD2. V shed 7 bases, J shed 0 bases, and the junction held 3 bases outside the gene matches. Germline assignment: CDR1 MNHEY and CDR2 SVGAGI. CDR3 length: 13 residues. This CDR3 is CASKSGTSYEQYF. The CDR3, as DNA: TGTGCCAGCAAAAGCGGGACCTCCTACGAGCAGTACTTC.

J is TRBJ1-1 and V is TRBV10-3; 8 bases are shared with TRBD1. CDR3 length equals 15 residues. With V trimmed by 3 bases and J by 4 bases, 7 bases remained unmatched. Germline values: CDR1 ENHRY, CDR2 SYGVKD. The CDR3 bases are TGTGCCATCAGTGAACGGACAGGGCGGGGCACTGAAGCTTTCTTT. Its translation is CAISERTGRGTEAFF.